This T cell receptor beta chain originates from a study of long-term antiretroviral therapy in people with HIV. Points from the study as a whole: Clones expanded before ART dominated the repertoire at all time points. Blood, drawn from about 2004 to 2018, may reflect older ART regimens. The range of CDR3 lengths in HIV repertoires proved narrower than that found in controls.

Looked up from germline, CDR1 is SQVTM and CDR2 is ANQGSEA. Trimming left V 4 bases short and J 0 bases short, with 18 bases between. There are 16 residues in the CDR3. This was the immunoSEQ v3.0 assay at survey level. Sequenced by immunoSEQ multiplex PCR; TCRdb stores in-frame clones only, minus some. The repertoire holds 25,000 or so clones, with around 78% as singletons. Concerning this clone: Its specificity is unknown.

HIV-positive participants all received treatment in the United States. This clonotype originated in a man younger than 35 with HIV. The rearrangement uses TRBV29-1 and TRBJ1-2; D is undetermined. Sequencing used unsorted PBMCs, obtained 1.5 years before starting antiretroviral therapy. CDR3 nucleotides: TGCAGCGTTGGGGGAGAAACGGACTCTTCTAACTATGGCTACACCTTC. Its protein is CSVGGETDSSNYGYTF.